Shown below are 3 T cell receptor beta chains from a single sample sequenced in a study of early T cells in non-severe SARS-CoV-2 infection. From the 5' RACE reads, TCRdb called clonotypes with MiXCR, one entry per CDR3 protein. The sample includes 50,000 to 65,000 distinct CDR3 sequences, about 19% of them seen just once. Sequencing used whole blood, obtained at baseline. These receptors all come from an adult who was a healthcare worker with PCR-confirmed SARS-CoV-2 infection or an uninfected control (not recorded which).

This clonotype came up a few times. V gene TRBV25-1 combines with J gene TRBJ2-3; weak D call: TRBD2 (5 bases). The ends were cut back, 0 bases at V and 3 bases at J, with 10 bases in the middle. In germline, CDR1 is MGHDK, CDR2 SYGVNS. The CDR3 has 15 residues. CDR3 in DNA: TGTGCCAGCAGTGAATACGGGGTGGGTACAGATACGCAGTATTTT. Translating it yields CASSEYGVGTDTQYF. The variable domain in full, with the rest retrieved from reference TRBV25-1 and TRBJ2-3, is EADIYQTPRYLVIGTGKKITLECSQTMGHDKMYWYQQDPGMELHLIHYSYGVNSTEKGDLSSESTVSRIRTEHFPLTLESARPSHTSQYLCASSEYGVGTDTQYFGPGTRLTVL.

The chain employs TRBV12-3 or TRBV12-4 and TRBJ2-1, with D perhaps TRBD1 (7 bases). CDR3 length: 15 amino acids. Trimming left V 5 bases short and J 5 bases short, with 16 bases between. CDR3 DNA: TGTGCCAGCAGTCCCTGGAGGGGGCCAGACAATGAGCAGTTCTTC. This encodes CASSPWRGPDNEQFF.

This clonotype was seen a handful of times. The chain recombines TRBV12-3 or TRBV12-4 with TRBJ1-2, with a possible D match to TRBD1 (5 bases). Trimming stripped 2 bases from V and 5 bases from J, with 6 bases between. The CDR3 totals 12 residues. CDR3 in amino acids: CASSLRQYGYTF. The CDR3 DNA reads TGTGCCAGCAGTTTAAGACAGTATGGCTACACCTTC.